This TCR beta chain stems from a study of siplizumab effects on memory and regulatory T cells. The study, taken as a whole, reports: A mean of about 62% of mappable alloreactive CD4+ clones were Treg-derived with siplizumab, compared with about 28% in controls.

V was pared by 5 bases and J by 1 base, with 9 bases between. The length of the CDR3 is 14 residues. CDR1 and CDR2 from the germline V gene are SGHKS and YYEKEE (reference sequence). As to this clone: Its antigen is not known.

The method was immunoSEQ multiplex PCR; TCRdb's version includes in-frame clones alone and lacks a portion of them. The table has about 50,000 clones, 93% seen once. The chain has TRBV5-5 and TRBJ1-4; D unresolved. This clonotype was obtained from a human donor in good health. The sample comprised CD8+ T cells sorted from blood. CDR3 sequence: CASRRGGTNEKLFF. The CDR3 nucleotides read TGTGCCAGCAGGCGGGGAGGAACTAATGAAAAACTGTTTTTT. Full variable domain (missing parts from reference TRBV5-5 and TRBJ1-4): DAGVTQSPTHLIKTRGQQVTLRCSPISGHKSVSWYQQVLGQGPQFIFQYYEKEERGRGNFPDRFSARQFPNYSSELNVNALLLGDSALYLCASRRGGTNEKLFFGSGTQLSVL.